Listed here are 31 T cell receptor beta chains from one sample, sequenced in a study of blood T cell repertoires in COVID-19. Clones were read by immunoSEQ multiplex PCR, and TCRdb kept only the in-frame ones, dropping some. Among some 500,000 clones, over 75% were seen once, and the ten largest hold 1.5% to 2%. Sequenced input: PBMCs or T cells enriched from blood (not recorded which). The receptor source for this set is a woman aged 40 to 50 who had recovered from COVID-19.

This clone was counted once. This chain joins TRBV15 and TRBJ2-5; 9 nucleotides align to TRBD1. Unmatched junction bases numbered 10, after V lost 6 bases and J lost 5 bases. Germline values: CDR1 LNHNV, CDR2 YYDKDF (reference sequence). The CDR3 runs to 15 residues. The DNA of the CDR3 is TGTGCCACCAGATATGGACAGGGGACCACGGAGACCCAGTACTTC. Amino acids: CATRYGQGTTETQYF. The full variable domain, with the rest looked up from reference TRBV15 and TRBJ2-5, is DAMVIQNPRYQVTQFGKPVTLSCSQTLNHNVMYWYQQKSSQAPKLLFHYYDKDFNNEADTPDNFQSRRPNTSFCFLDIRSPGLGDTAMYLCATRYGQGTTETQYFGPGTRLLVL.

The rearrangement links TRBV13 to TRBJ2-7; tentative D call: TRBD2 (5 bases). Germline V gives CDR1 PRHDT, CDR2 FYEKMQ (reference sequence). There are 13 residues in the CDR3. Trimming cost V 3 bases and J 5 bases, with 11 bases left between them. This chain's CDR3 is CASSFWTDNEQYF. In DNA form, the CDR3 reads TGTGCCAGCAGCTTCTGGACTGACAACGAGCAGTACTTC.

This chain joins TRBV7-9 and TRBJ2-1, with TRBD1 matching over 10 bases. The CDR3 extends over 15 amino acids. J was trimmed by 6 bases and V by 11 bases; bases with no gene match: 13. Per germline, CDR1 SEHNR and CDR2 FQNEAQ (reference sequence). CDR3 region: CAFTPGQGTGNEQFF. In nucleotides, the CDR3 is TGTGCCTTCACCCCGGGACAGGGGACGGGCAATGAGCAGTTCTTC.

Concerning this clone itself: Different DNA sequences within this sample yield the same CDR3. This sequence joins TRBV7-2 and TRBJ2-1; 9 bases line up with TRBD2. The CDR3 is made up of 15 amino acids. Germline V lookup: CDR1 SGHTA, CDR2 FQGNSA. With V trimmed by 3 bases and J by 0 bases, 0 bases remained unmatched. CDR3 region: CASSFSGGSYNEQFF. The CDR3, as DNA: TGTGCCAGCAGCTTTAGCGGGGGCTCCTACAATGAGCAGTTCTTC.

V usage is TRBV18 and J usage is TRBJ2-2; TRBD1 aligns across 7 bases. Germline V gene data show CDR1 as KGHSH and CDR2 as LQKENI. Losses at the gene ends were 0 bases for V and 4 bases for J; bases not matched to a gene: 17. CDR3 length: 20 amino acids. CDR3 sequence: CASSPPTGAGTRRITGELFF. CDR3 DNA: TGTGCCAGCTCACCACCAACAGGGGCCGGTACCCGACGTATCACCGGGGAGCTGTTTTTT.

V is TRBV19 and J is TRBJ1-4; D possibly corresponds to TRBD1 (5 bases). V was shortened by 8 bases and J by 7 bases, with 14 bases between the two germline ends. This CDR3 comprises 13 residues. Germline CDR1 is LNHDA and CDR2 is SQIVND (reference sequence). The CDR3 is CASSRGLGEKLFF. The CDR3 DNA is TGTGCCAGTTCTAGGGGATTAGGTGAAAAACTGTTTTTT. The variable domain in full, completed from reference TRBV19 and TRBJ1-4, reads DGGITQSPKYLFRKEGQNVTLSCEQNLNHDAMYWYRQDPGQGLRLIYYSQIVNDFQKGDIAEGYSVSREKKESFPLTVTSAQKNPTAFYLCASSRGLGEKLFFGSGTQLSVL.

The rearrangement uses TRBV3-1 (or the pseudogene TRBV3-2) and TRBJ1-4, with D perhaps TRBD1 (6 bases). This CDR3 has 16 residues. The ends were cut back, 4 bases at V and 4 bases at J, with 16 bases in the middle. CDR1 is LGHDT and CDR2 is YNNKEL in the germline V gene (reference sequence). The CDR3 reads CASSPGTPGLNEKLFF. Written as DNA, the CDR3 is TGTGCCAGCAGCCCCGGGACACCCGGACTTAATGAAAAACTGTTTTTT.

This rearrangement joins TRBV11-2 to TRBJ2-1; D not resolved. This CDR3 is built from 13 residues. Germline CDR1 is SGHAT and CDR2 is FQNNGV. Trimming cost V 1 base and J 6 bases, with 7 bases left between them. CDR3 region: CASSLVERNEQFF. As DNA, the CDR3 is TGTGCCAGCAGCTTAGTTGAGCGCAATGAGCAGTTCTTC. Using reference TRBV11-2 and TRBJ2-1 for the parts outside the CDR3, the full variable domain is EAGVAQSPRYKIIEKRQSVAFWCNPISGHATLYWYQQILGQGPKLLIQFQNNGVVDDSQLPKDRFSAERLKGVDSTLKIQPAKLEDSAVYLCASSLVERNEQFFGPGTRLTVL.

The chain links TRBV15 to TRBJ1-2, with TRBD1 as a possible D gene (5 bases). This CDR3 spans 13 amino acids. The ends were cut back, 0 bases at V and 8 bases at J, with 10 bases in the middle. The germline CDR1 and CDR2 sequences are LNHNV and YYDKDF (reference sequence). The chain's CDR3 is CATSRETRVGYTF. CDR3 sequence (DNA): TGTGCCACCAGCAGAGAGACCAGGGTCGGCTACACCTTC.

The gene calls are TRBV11-2 and TRBJ1-1, with a tentative D call TRBD1 (6 bases). Trimming removed 1 base at V and 6 bases at J, with 21 bases between. Per the germline V gene, CDR1 is SGHAT and CDR2 is FQNNGV. The CDR3 spans 17 residues. CDR3 amino acids: CASSLGWQGRLVSEAFF. The CDR3 DNA reads as TGTGCCAGCAGCTTAGGGTGGCAGGGGCGGTTGGTCTCTGAAGCTTTCTTT.

The chain combines TRBV7-9 with TRBJ1-1; TRBD1 agrees at 9 bases. Germline values: CDR1 SEHNR, CDR2 FQNEAQ (reference sequence). V gave up 4 bases and J gave up 0 bases; unmatched junction bases: 9. The CDR3 is 17 residues long. The CDR3 sequence: CASSSKRTGAMNTEAFF. CDR3 bases: TGTGCCAGCAGCTCTAAGAGGACAGGGGCTATGAACACTGAAGCTTTCTTT.

J is TRBJ2-1 and V is TRBV7-6; no clear D gene. V lost 3 bases to trimming and J lost 6 bases, with 12 bases between them. The CDR3 contains 14 residues. Germline loops: CDR1 SGHVS, CDR2 FNYEAQ. In DNA, the CDR3 is TGTGCCAGCAGCTTCAGCAGAGCGTTCAATGAGCAGTTCTTC. This translates into CASSFSRAFNEQFF.

This sequence joins TRBV4-1 and TRBJ2-1, with D perhaps matching TRBD2 (6 bases). V lost 3 bases and J lost 7, with 16 bases in between. CDR3 length: 15 residues. Germline lookup yields CDR1 MGHRA and CDR2 YSYEKL. The CDR3 DNA sequence: TGCGCCAGCAGCCAGACCGGAGGGCTCGCTAATGAGCAGTTCTTC. It specifies CASSQTGGLANEQFF.

The chain has TRBV29-1 and TRBJ1-5, with TRBD1 matching over 8 bases. V shed 6 bases and J 3 bases; nucleotides not matched to a gene: 4. The CDR3 contains 13 residues. The germline V gene encodes CDR1 SQVTM and CDR2 ANQGSEA. The CDR3 is CSVGTGANQPQHF. In DNA form, the CDR3 reads TGCAGCGTCGGGACAGGAGCCAATCAGCCCCAGCATTTT.

The J gene is TRBJ2-7, the V gene TRBV7-9; TRBD1 aligns across 7 bases. The CDR3 contains 12 residues. Germline loops: CDR1 SEHNR, CDR2 FQNEAQ (reference sequence). Losses at the gene ends were 6 bases for V and 5 bases for J; bases not matched to a gene: 4. CDR3 amino acids: CASRTGFDEQYF. The CDR3, as DNA: TGTGCCAGCAGGACAGGGTTCGACGAGCAGTACTTC.

This clone was seen a few times. The rearrangement uses TRBV6-4 and TRBJ1-1; D perhaps matches TRBD1 (6 bases). CDR1 and CDR2 from the germline V gene are MRHNA and SNTAGT. V was cut by 0 bases and J by 4 bases, with 15 bases left in between. The CDR3 spans 16 residues. The CDR3 sequence is CASSDSGAGESTEAFF. The DNA of the CDR3 is TGTGCCAGCAGTGACTCGGGTGCAGGGGAGTCCACTGAAGCTTTCTTT.

CDR3 in DNA: TGTGCCAGCAGCCGGGACATCACCCTCTCTGGAAACACCATATATTTT. It specifies CASSRDITLSGNTIYF. The V and J genes are TRBV2 and TRBJ1-3; a possible D gene is TRBD1 (6 bases). V lost 6 bases and J lost 0, with 15 bases in between. Germline V lookup: CDR1 SNHLY, CDR2 FYNNEI. This CDR3 comprises 16 residues.

J is TRBJ2-1 and V is TRBV4-3; TRBD2 matches at 8 bases. Germline trimming cut 0 bases from V and 7 bases from J; bases unmatched to any gene: 11. Germline CDR1 reads LGHNA; CDR2 reads YSLEER. CDR3 length equals 17 residues. This chain's CDR3 is CASSQENPGGIGNEQFF. As DNA, the CDR3 is TGCGCCAGCAGCCAAGAAAACCCGGGAGGGATTGGGAATGAGCAGTTCTTC.

This chain joins TRBV5-5 and TRBJ2-1; D remains unclear. Germline V lookup: CDR1 SGHKS, CDR2 YYEKEE (reference sequence). The CDR3 contains 12 residues. Trimming shortened V by 4 bases and J by 3 bases, and 5 bases separated the two germline ends. The CDR3 bases are TGTGCCAGCAGCCCTAACTACAATGAGCAGTTCTTC. Protein sequence: CASSPNYNEQFF.

This clone was seen a few times. The chain has TRBV18 and TRBJ2-1; TRBD2 matches at 12 bases. J was trimmed by 8 bases and V by 3 bases; bases with no gene match: 11. The CDR3 sequence is 17 residues long. Germline lookup yields CDR1 KGHSH and CDR2 LQKENI. CDR3: CASSPRTSGTRGHEQFF. As DNA, the CDR3 is TGTGCCAGCTCACCGCGGACTAGCGGGACCAGAGGCCATGAGCAGTTCTTC.

The V call is TRBV18, the J call TRBJ2-3; no clear D gene. Looked up from germline, CDR1 is KGHSH and CDR2 is LQKENI. This CDR3 is 12 amino acids long. V dropped 6 bases and J dropped 1 base, with 5 bases sitting between them. The CDR3 sequence: CASSARTDTQYF. As DNA, the CDR3 is TGTGCCAGCTCGGCACGCACAGATACGCAGTATTTT.

CDR3 in DNA: TGTGCCAGCGCCCTAGGGGACAGGGGTTACGAGCAGTACTTC. Encoded protein: CASALGDRGYEQYF. V gene TRBV6-5 combines with J gene TRBJ2-7; TRBD1 matches at 10 bases. CDR3 size: 14 residues. The ends lost 8 bases at V and 4 bases at J; junction bases unmatched: 8. Germline V gene sequence: CDR1 MNHEY, CDR2 SVGAGI.

This chain links TRBV24-1 with TRBJ1-4, with 7 bases matching TRBD1. The germline V gene has CDR1 KGHDR and CDR2 SFDVKD. The length of the CDR3 is 16 residues. V lost 9 bases, J lost 3 bases, and 12 bases stayed unmatched. CDR3 nucleotide sequence: TGTGCCACCTCGGGGCCTACAGGGGATCCTAATGAAAAACTGTTTTTT. Encoded protein: CATSGPTGDPNEKLFF.

This rearrangement joins TRBV5-1 to TRBJ1-1, with D possibly being TRBD1 (6 bases). The V end lost 4 bases, the J end lost 1 base, and 11 bases lay between the germline ends. Germline lookup yields CDR1 SGHRS and CDR2 YFSETQ. The CDR3 loop spans 14 amino acids. The CDR3: CASSMTGANTEAFF. The DNA for the CDR3 is TGCGCCAGCAGCATGACAGGAGCGAACACTGAAGCTTTCTTT.

The chain recombines TRBV10-2 with TRBJ1-1, with D possibly being TRBD1 (6 bases). Trimming took 2 bases from V and 6 from J, leaving 16 bases between them. CDR1 and CDR2 (germline): WSHSY, SAAADI. The CDR3 extends over 15 amino acids. The CDR3 DNA reads TGCGCCAGCAGTGAGGGCGGGCTGACAGGCCCTGAAGCTTTCTTT. Protein sequence: CASSEGGLTGPEAFF.

This clone was picked up one time. Here the CDR3 DNA reads TGTGCCAGCAGCCAACAGGCCCGAGACTACGAGCAGTACTTC. Its translation is CASSQQARDYEQYF. The genes are TRBV9 and TRBJ2-7; tentatively, D is TRBD1 (5 bases). Per germline, CDR1 SGDLS and CDR2 YYNGEE. Trimming cost V 4 bases and J 3 bases, with 14 bases left between them. The CDR3 runs to 14 residues.

This chain connects TRBV7-2 to TRBJ1-1, with a weak D call TRBD1 (5 bases). Germline V lookup: CDR1 SGHTA, CDR2 FQGNSA. V gave up 6 bases and J gave up 1 base, with 15 bases separating them. The CDR3 is 15 residues long. CDR3: CASRQDRTTNTEAFF. For the CDR3, the DNA is TGTGCCAGCAGACAAGACAGAACTACGAACACTGAAGCTTTCTTT.

This clone was found once. The rearrangement joins TRBV18 to TRBJ1-5; D possibly corresponds to TRBD1 (5 bases). Trimming shortened V by 10 bases and J by 4 bases, and 17 bases separated the two germline ends. Per the germline V gene, CDR1 is KGHSH and CDR2 is LQKENI. The CDR3 length is 14 residues. CDR3 in amino acids: CATNGGGRNQPQHF. Here the CDR3 DNA reads TGTGCCACCAATGGGGGGGGGAGAAATCAGCCCCAGCATTTT.

The chain combines TRBV18 with TRBJ1-1, with D possibly being TRBD1 (5 bases). With 3 bases removed from V and 2 bases from J, the gap between germline ends came to 7 bases. Germline V gene sequence: CDR1 KGHSH, CDR2 LQKENI. The CDR3 is 13 amino acids. The CDR3 loop is CASSPTANTEAFF. The CDR3 region has the DNA TGTGCCAGCTCACCGACAGCTAACACTGAAGCTTTCTTT.

The chain couples TRBV3-1 (or the pseudogene TRBV3-2) to TRBJ1-1; 7 nucleotides line up with TRBD1. The germline CDR1 and CDR2 sequences are LGHDT and YNNKEL (reference sequence). V gave up 3 bases and J gave up 0 bases; unmatched junction bases: 7. The CDR3 sequence is 16 residues long. The CDR3 bases are TGTGCCAGCAGCCACGGAGCCGGGACAGTGAACACTGAAGCTTTCTTT. This sequence encodes CASSHGAGTVNTEAFF.

The chain is built from TRBV2 and TRBJ2-7; 10 bases fit TRBD2. Germline values: CDR1 SNHLY, CDR2 FYNNEI. There are 14 residues in the CDR3. With 8 bases clipped from V and 7 bases from J, the junction kept 11 bases outside the gene matches. CDR3 DNA: TGTGCCAGCCACCCTACTAGCGGGGTCCCGGAGCAGTACTTC. It yields the protein CASHPTSGVPEQYF.